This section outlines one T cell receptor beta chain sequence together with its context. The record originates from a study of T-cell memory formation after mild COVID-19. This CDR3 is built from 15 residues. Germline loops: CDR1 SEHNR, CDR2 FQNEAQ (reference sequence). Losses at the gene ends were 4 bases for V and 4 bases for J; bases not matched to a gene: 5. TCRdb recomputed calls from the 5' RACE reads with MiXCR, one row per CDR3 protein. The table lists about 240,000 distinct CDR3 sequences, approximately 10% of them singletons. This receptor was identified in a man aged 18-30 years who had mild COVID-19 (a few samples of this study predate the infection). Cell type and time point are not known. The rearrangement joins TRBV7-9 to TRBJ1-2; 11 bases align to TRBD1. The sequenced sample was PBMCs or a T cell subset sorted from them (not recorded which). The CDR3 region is CASSSGDRGAYGYTF. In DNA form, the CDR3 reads TGTGCCAGCAGCTCCGGGGACAGGGGGGCCTATGGCTACACCTTC.